The 11 T cell receptor beta chains given below trace back to one sample, sequenced in a study of blood T cell repertoires in COVID-19. Sequencing used immunoSEQ multiplex PCR; TCRdb keeps in-frame clones, though not all of them. The sample contains fewer than 180,000 clones, 65% to 90% of which appear only once. Material: peripheral blood. The receptor source for this set is a man aged 70 or older with acute or convalescent COVID-19.

This sequence joins TRBV2 and TRBJ1-4, with no clear D. In germline, CDR1 is SNHLY, CDR2 FYNNEI. With 8 bases removed from V and 3 bases from J, the gap between germline ends came to 13 bases. CDR3 length equals 14 residues. Here the CDR3 DNA reads TGTGCCAGCCATCTGAGCGGGCCTAATGAAAAACTGTTTTTT. It yields the protein CASHLSGPNEKLFF.

Only a few counts were recorded for this clone. The chain employs TRBV5-5 and TRBJ2-7; a possible D gene is TRBD1 (6 bases). V gave up 4 bases and J gave up 3 bases, with 8 bases separating them. Germline lookup yields CDR1 SGHKS and CDR2 YYEKEE (reference sequence). The length of the CDR3 is 12 residues. The CDR3, as DNA: TGTGCCAGCAGCCCACAGGGCTACGAGCAGTACTTC. Its protein product is CASSPQGYEQYF.

This rearrangement joins TRBV28 to TRBJ2-5; 8 bases map to TRBD1. Trimming removed 6 bases from V and 1 base from J; junction bases left unmatched: 4. The germline V gene encodes CDR1 MDHEN and CDR2 SYDVKM. The CDR3 runs 14 residues. The CDR3 coding sequence is TGTGCCAGCAGCAGGACAGGGCCCCAAGAGACCCAGTACTTC. Its protein is CASSRTGPQETQYF.

The gene calls are TRBV7-3 and TRBJ1-2; 11 positions agree with TRBD1. Germline V CDR1 and CDR2: SGHTA, FQGTGA. This CDR3 contains 14 residues. The trim removed 4 bases at V and 4 bases at J, leaving 2 bases unmatched. CDR3 amino acids: CASSSGTGGYGYTF. Written as DNA, the CDR3 is TGTGCCAGCAGCTCCGGGACAGGGGGCTATGGCTACACCTTC. The full variable domain, with the rest looked up from reference TRBV7-3 and TRBJ1-2, is GAGVSQTPSNKVTEKGKYVELRCDPISGHTALYWYRQSLGQGPEFLIYFQGTGAADDSGLPNDRFFAVRPEGSVSTLKIQRTERGDSAVYLCASSSGTGGYGYTFGSGTRLTVV.

V and J are TRBV27 and TRBJ2-7, with TRBD2 identical over 7 bases. Unmatched junction bases numbered 9, after V lost 4 bases and J lost 3 bases. The CDR3 totals 15 residues. CDR1 is MNHEY, CDR2 SMNVEV, per germline (reference sequence). The CDR3 here is CASSSALAVNYEQYF. CDR3 nucleotide sequence: TGTGCCAGCAGTTCAGCTCTAGCGGTGAACTACGAGCAGTACTTC.

The chain couples TRBV3-1 (or the pseudogene TRBV3-2) to TRBJ2-7; weak D call: TRBD1 (5 bases). The V gene's germline CDR1 is LGHDT and CDR2 YNNKEL (reference sequence). This CDR3 spans 13 amino acids. Trimming removed 0 bases at V and 7 bases at J, with 10 bases between. The CDR3 loop is CASSQDQGSEQYF. Here the CDR3 DNA reads TGTGCCAGCAGCCAAGACCAGGGATCGGAGCAGTACTTC.

This clone has a handful of counts. The V and J genes are TRBV4-1 and TRBJ2-2, with a tentative D call TRBD1 (5 bases). V was cut by 4 bases and J by 1 base, with 7 bases left in between. The CDR3 is 14 residues long. Germline loops: CDR1 MGHRA, CDR2 YSYEKL. CDR3 amino acids: CASSRGQNTGELFF. In nucleotides, the CDR3 is TGCGCCAGCAGCCGAGGACAGAACACCGGGGAGCTGTTTTTT.

The gene calls are TRBV3-1 (or the pseudogene TRBV3-2) and TRBJ1-2; TRBD1 might be the D (6 bases). The CDR3 consists of 14 residues. Trimming removed 4 bases from V and 4 bases from J, with 13 bases in between. Per germline, CDR1 LGHDT and CDR2 YNNKEL (reference sequence). The CDR3 coding sequence is TGTGCCAGCAGCCGGGACACTAACCTCTATGGCTACACCTTC. Amino acids: CASSRDTNLYGYTF.

The chain is built from TRBV5-4 and TRBJ2-1, with 10 bases matching TRBD2. The CDR3 sequence is 15 residues long. Germline assignment: CDR1 SGHNT and CDR2 YYREEE (reference sequence). V trimming: 2 bases; J trimming: 8 bases; junction bases outside the gene matches: 7. The CDR3 coding sequence is TGTGCCAGCAGCTTTTCTAGCGGGAGTGGCTATGAGCAGTTCTTC. Translated: CASSFSSGSGYEQFF.

V and J are TRBV29-1 and TRBJ2-5; a weak D match, TRBD2 (6 bases). Germline V gene lookup returns CDR1 SQVTM and CDR2 ANQGSEA. V lost 3 bases and J 4 bases, leaving 9 bases between the germline ends. The CDR3 contains 12 residues. CDR3 nucleotides: TGCAGCGTTGACCAGGGAGGAGAGACCCAGTACTTC. It yields the protein CSVDQGGETQYF.

By share, this clone counts as medium-sized (0.01 to 0.1%). J is TRBJ2-2 and V is TRBV9, with 8 nucleotides matching TRBD1. Germline assignment: CDR1 SGDLS and CDR2 YYNGEE. Trimming removed 0 bases from V and 4 bases from J; junction bases left unmatched: 2. This CDR3 region has 15 residues. In nucleotides, the CDR3 is TGTGCCAGCAGCGTAGAGGGACAGGTCACCGGGGAGCTGTTTTTT. Amino acid sequence: CASSVEGQVTGELFF. The variable domain in full, completed from reference TRBV9 and TRBJ2-2, reads DSGVTQTPKHLITATGQRVTLRCSPRSGDLSVYWYQQSLDQGLQFLIQYYNGEERAKGNILERFSAQQFPDLHSELNLSSLELGDSALYFCASSVEGQVTGELFFGEGSRLTVL.